Listed here are 32 T cell receptor beta chains from one sample, sequenced in a study of CD8 T cells in Susac syndrome (dated by TCRdb to between 2019 and 2020). The library was generated by the immunoSEQ multiplex PCR assay. RNA was extracted using the RNeasy kit, and about 0.45 to 1 ug of the RNA was reverse transcribed with random hexamers. TCRdb reprocessing: public reads trimmed at Q25 with fastp, clones called with MiXCR, in-frame beta chains kept. One record per CDR3 amino acid sequence lists the most common genes and DNA. The sample data list tens of thousands of distinct CDR3 sequences, and about 93% of these were observed just once. About 0.52% of the sample is taken by the ten largest. The sequenced sample consisted of CD4+ T cells from PBMCs. The receptor source for this set is a human donor with Susac syndrome.

The chain carries TRBV11-3 and TRBJ2-2; a weak D match, TRBD2 (6 bases). Germline CDR1 reads SGHNT; CDR2 reads YENEEA. Trimming took off 3 bases at V and 4 bases at J, with 9 bases between the two ends. The CDR3 spans 14 residues. The CDR3 spells CASSLASVTGELFF. DNA of the CDR3: TGTGCCAGCAGCTTGGCTAGCGTCACCGGGGAGCTGTTTTTT.

V is TRBV20-1 and J is TRBJ2-2; possibly TRBD2 for D (5 bases). V gave up 1 base and J gave up 4 bases, with 10 bases separating them. The germline CDR1 and CDR2 sequences are DFQATT and SNEGSKA (reference sequence). The CDR3 totals 14 residues. The chain's CDR3 is CSARVLAGTGELFF. The DNA of the CDR3 is TGCAGTGCTAGAGTTCTAGCCGGCACCGGGGAGCTGTTTTTT.

This rearrangement joins TRBV18 to TRBJ1-4, with D unclear. The CDR3 runs to 13 residues. Trimming left V 4 bases short and J 0 bases short, with 3 bases between. Germline-derived CDR1 and CDR2 are KGHSH and LQKENI. In nucleotides, the CDR3 is TGTGCCAGCTCACGCCCAACTAATGAAAAACTGTTTTTT. This translates into CASSRPTNEKLFF.

The J gene is TRBJ2-7, the V gene TRBV20-1; D is possibly TRBD2 (6 bases). This CDR3 is 13 amino acids long. Trimming removed 6 bases at V and 4 bases at J, with 16 bases between. The germline CDR1 and CDR2 sequences are DFQATT and SNEGSKA (reference sequence). The CDR3 sequence is CSAEGFGPYEQYF. CDR3 DNA sequence: TGCAGTGCGGAGGGGTTTGGGCCATACGAGCAGTACTTC.

V is TRBV27 and J is TRBJ1-3; 9 nucleotides align to TRBD1. Germline CDR1 and CDR2: MNHEY and SMNVEV (reference sequence). CDR3 length equals 15 residues. V shed 5 bases and J 7 bases; nucleotides not matched to a gene: 9. This chain's CDR3 is CASSLRGQGWNTIYF. In DNA, the CDR3 is TGTGCCAGCAGTCTCAGGGGACAGGGTTGGAACACCATATATTTT.

The chain has TRBV2 and TRBJ1-1, with no clear D. V gave up 1 base and J gave up 1 base, with 4 bases separating them. CDR3 size: 13 residues. The germline gives CDR1 SNHLY, CDR2 FYNNEI. The CDR3 DNA is TGTGCCAGCAGTGAAGTCGCGAACACTGAAGCTTTCTTT. Protein: CASSEVANTEAFF.

The genes are TRBV7-2 and TRBJ2-3; possibly TRBD1 for D (6 bases). V shed 4 bases and J shed 5 bases, with 13 bases lying between them. This CDR3 has 14 amino acids. Per germline, CDR1 SGHTA and CDR2 FQGNSA. In DNA, the CDR3 is TGTGCCAGCAGCTCACAGGGCCCCCAAGATACGCAGTATTTT. It specifies CASSSQGPQDTQYF.

This chain connects TRBV20-1 to TRBJ1-6; no clear D. V lost 1 base and J lost 0, with 10 bases in between. CDR1 is DFQATT and CDR2 is SNEGSKA in the germline V gene (reference sequence). The CDR3 contains 16 residues. The DNA of the CDR3 is TGCAGTGCTAGAGGACATATGAGCTCCTATAATTCACCCCTCCACTTT. Translated: CSARGHMSSYNSPLHF.

The chain carries TRBV12-3 or TRBV12-4 and TRBJ2-1; either TRBD1 or TRBD2 may supply D (5 bases each). V lost 5 bases to trimming and J lost 3 bases, with 11 bases between them. This CDR3 is built from 14 residues. CDR3 in DNA: TGTGCCAGCAGTGGGGACGGGAACTACAATGAGCAGTTCTTC. Its translation: CASSGDGNYNEQFF.

This clonotype was seen just once. This sequence joins TRBV11-1 and TRBJ2-5, with 12 positions matching TRBD2. Germline V gives CDR1 SGHAT, CDR2 FQDESV (reference sequence). Germline trimming cut 5 bases from V and 1 base from J; bases unmatched to any gene: 5. The CDR3 extends over 16 amino acids. This CDR3 is CASSPGLAGLQETQYF. DNA of the CDR3: TGTGCCAGCAGCCCAGGACTAGCGGGACTCCAAGAGACCCAGTACTTC.

This chain uses TRBV7-3 with TRBJ1-3, with 9 nucleotides matching TRBD1. Germline V gives CDR1 SGHTA, CDR2 FQGTGA. The CDR3 covers 15 residues. V shed 5 bases and J 3 bases; nucleotides not matched to a gene: 5. The CDR3 loop reads CASSPTGGFGNTIYF. The CDR3 DNA reads as TGTGCCAGCAGCCCTACAGGGGGCTTTGGAAACACCATATATTTT.

J is TRBJ2-3 and V is TRBV5-4; D is ambiguous. V lost 3 bases, J lost 0 bases, and 8 bases lay in between. The CDR3 has 14 residues. Germline V gives CDR1 SGHNT, CDR2 YYREEE (reference sequence). The CDR3 spells CASSSSGSTDTQYF. The CDR3 DNA follows: TGTGCCAGCAGCTCCTCCGGGAGCACAGATACGCAGTATTTT. Full variable domain (rest looked up from reference TRBV5-4 and TRBJ2-3): ETGVTQSPTHLIKTRGQQVTLRCSSQSGHNTVSWYQQALGQGPQFIFQYYREEENGRGNFPPRFSGLQFPNYSSELNVNALELDDSALYLCASSSSGSTDTQYFGPGTRLTVL.

This sequence joins TRBV30 and TRBJ2-7; D call uncertain. The CDR3 runs to 13 residues. V was pared by 0 bases and J by 6 bases, with 12 bases between. Looked up from germline, CDR1 is GTSNPN and CDR2 is SVGIG (reference sequence). This CDR3 is CAWSVSPKGEQYF. The CDR3 nucleotides read TGTGCCTGGAGTGTAAGCCCCAAGGGCGAGCAGTACTTC.

The rearrangement joins TRBV20-1 to TRBJ2-1; 10 nucleotides align to TRBD2. The V segment lost 1 base and the J segment 5 bases; nucleotides outside the gene matches: 8. Per the germline V gene, CDR1 is DFQATT and CDR2 is SNEGSKA (reference sequence). The length of the CDR3 is 16 residues. DNA for the CDR3: TGCAGTGCTAGAGGAAGTAGCGGGAGGATACACAATGAGCAGTTCTTC. It codes for CSARGSSGRIHNEQFF.

This rearrangement joins TRBV5-1 to TRBJ2-4, with 8 bases identical to TRBD1. In germline, CDR1 is SGHRS, CDR2 YFSETQ. This CDR3 has 13 amino acids. V dropped 7 bases and J dropped 8; count of bases not matched to a gene: 8. This CDR3 is CASSPTGVDIQYF. CDR3 in DNA: TGCGCCAGCTCCCCGACAGGGGTTGACATTCAGTACTTC. Supplemented by reference TRBV5-1 and TRBJ2-4, the full variable domain reads KAGVTQTPRYLIKTRGQQVTLSCSPISGHRSVSWYQQTPGQGLQFLFEYFSETQRNKGNFPGRFSGRQFSNSRSEMNVSTLELGDSALYLCASSPTGVDIQYFGAGTRLSVL.

This chain connects TRBV23-1 to TRBJ2-1, with D uncertain. TRBV23-1 is assigned to the ORF class and has an uncertain function. With 3 bases removed from V and 8 bases from J, the gap between germline ends came to 14 bases. The CDR3 length is 14 residues. CDR3 amino acids: CASSHPDIRDEQFF. The DNA for the CDR3 is TGCGCCAGCAGTCATCCCGACATTAGGGATGAGCAGTTCTTC.

The rearrangement joins TRBV6-5 to TRBJ2-3; 10 nucleotides agree with TRBD2. Trimming at V came to 0 bases and at J to 4 bases, leaving 7 bases not matched to a gene. Germline lookup yields CDR1 MNHEY and CDR2 SVGAGI. The CDR3 sequence is 17 residues long. CDR3 region: CASSYSLSSGGADTQYF. CDR3 nucleotides: TGTGCCAGCAGTTACTCTTTGAGCAGCGGGGGGGCAGATACGCAGTATTTT.

Here the CDR3 DNA reads TGTGCCAGCAGCAGTGGACAGGGGTCAGAGACCCAGTACTTC. Its translation: CASSSGQGSETQYF. The chain uses TRBV5-6 and TRBJ2-5; 9 positions agree with TRBD1. CDR1 and CDR2 (germline): SGHDT, YYEEEE. The CDR3 runs 14 residues. The trim removed 4 bases at V and 4 bases at J, leaving 5 bases unmatched. Based on the CDR3 plus reference TRBV5-6 and TRBJ2-5, the full variable domain is DAGVTQSPTHLIKTRGQQVTLRCSPKSGHDTVSWYQQALGQGPQFIFQYYEEEERQRGNFPDRFSGHQFPNYSSELNVNALLLGDSALYLCASSSGQGSETQYFGPGTRLLVL.

The J gene is TRBJ1-2, the V gene TRBV6-2 or TRBV6-3, with a possible D match to TRBD1 (5 bases). V was shortened by 5 bases and J by 2 bases, with 15 bases between the two germline ends. CDR1 is MNHEY and CDR2 is SVGEGT in the germline V gene. This CDR3 is 15 amino acids long. CDR3: CASSSWDAGNYGYTF. The CDR3 DNA is TGTGCCAGCAGTAGCTGGGACGCAGGGAACTATGGCTACACCTTC.

This clonotype was recorded a few times. The chain combines TRBV19 with TRBJ2-1, with 8 positions matching TRBD1. After removal of 8 bases from V and 1 base from J, the junction contained 1 base not matched to a gene. Germline CDR1 is LNHDA and CDR2 is SQIVND (reference sequence). CDR3 length equals 13 residues. CDR3 in DNA: TGTGCCAGTGACAGGGGATCCTACAATGAGCAGTTCTTC. This codes for CASDRGSYNEQFF.

The J gene is TRBJ1-2, the V gene TRBV19, with TRBD1 identical over 7 bases. The V segment lost 3 bases and the J segment 3 bases; nucleotides outside the gene matches: 1. CDR3 length: 13 residues. Germline V gives CDR1 LNHDA, CDR2 SQIVND (reference sequence). In DNA, the CDR3 is TGTGCCAGTAGTATGGGACAGCACTATGGCTACACCTTC. Translating gives CASSMGQHYGYTF.

The CDR3 reads CASSLRQNTGELFF. As DNA, the CDR3 is TGTGCCAGCAGCTTAAGACAGAACACCGGGGAGCTGTTTTTT. The genes are TRBV7-9 and TRBJ2-2; no clear D. Germline values: CDR1 SEHNR, CDR2 FQNEAQ (reference sequence). The CDR3 extends over 14 amino acids. V was cut by 2 bases and J by 1 base, with 5 bases left in between.

The chain recombines TRBV20-1 with TRBJ2-7; TRBD2 agrees at 8 bases. Germline V gene lookup returns CDR1 DFQATT and CDR2 SNEGSKA (reference sequence). The CDR3 contains 14 residues. V was clipped by 4 bases and J by 2 bases; unmatched bases: 7. The CDR3 region has the DNA TGCAGTGCTAACGCGGGACTAGGGCCCTACGAGCAGTACTTC. It yields the protein CSANAGLGPYEQYF.

This chain uses TRBV6-1 with TRBJ1-2; D might be TRBD1 (6 bases). CDR3 length equals 11 residues. Trimming removed 3 bases from V and 8 bases from J, with 7 bases in between. Germline assignment: CDR1 MNHNS and CDR2 SASEGT. This CDR3 is CASSEQGGYTF. The DNA of the CDR3 is TGTGCCAGCAGTGAGCAGGGGGGCTACACCTTC.

The rearrangement links TRBV7-9 to TRBJ2-3; 9 nucleotides align to TRBD1. Germline-derived CDR1 and CDR2 are SEHNR and FQNEAQ (reference sequence). V trimming: 1 base; J trimming: 4 bases; junction bases outside the gene matches: 12. CDR3 length equals 18 residues. The CDR3 region has the DNA TGTGCCAGCAGCTTAGGACATCGTAGGACAGGGGATTCAGATACGCAGTATTTT. Amino acid sequence: CASSLGHRRTGDSDTQYF.

This clonotype has only one observation. CDR3 nucleotide sequence: TGTGCCAGCAGCTTAGGTCACACAGGTGTTAGGGGCTACACCTTC. Translating gives CASSLGHTGVRGYTF. This chain links TRBV7-2 with TRBJ1-2; TRBD1 is a possible D gene (5 bases). The CDR3 spans 15 residues. V dropped 1 base and J dropped 8 bases, with 17 bases sitting between them. CDR1 is SGHTA and CDR2 is FQGNSA in the germline V gene. Supplemented by reference TRBV7-2 and TRBJ1-2, the full variable domain reads GAGVSQSPSNKVTEKGKDVELRCDPISGHTALYWYRQSLGQGLEFLIYFQGNSAPDKSGLPSDRFSAERTGGSVSTLTIQRTQQEDSAVYLCASSLGHTGVRGYTFGSGTRLTVV.

The V gene is TRBV12-3 or TRBV12-4, the J gene TRBJ2-1; 11 bases match TRBD2. V was clipped by 5 bases and J by 6 bases; unmatched bases: 9. This CDR3 is 16 amino acids long. The CDR3: CASSPKTSGVFNEQFF. The CDR3 nucleotides read TGTGCCAGCAGTCCCAAGACTAGCGGGGTTTTCAATGAGCAGTTCTTC.

This clonotype was seen just once. The chain is built from TRBV2 and TRBJ2-5; D perhaps matches TRBD1 (7 bases). Between the trimmed V and J ends, which lost 5 bases and 0 bases, there was a span of 13 bases. From germline, CDR1 is SNHLY and CDR2 FYNNEI. The CDR3 runs to 15 residues. CDR3 sequence reads: CASSKTGRNQETQYF. CDR3 bases: TGTGCCAGCAGTAAGACAGGGAGGAACCAAGAGACCCAGTACTTC.

This clonotype was counted once. The rearrangement joins TRBV10-2 to TRBJ2-7; a weak D match, TRBD1 (6 bases). The CDR3 spans 12 residues. With 7 bases removed from V and 3 bases from J, the gap between germline ends came to 10 bases. Per the germline V gene, CDR1 is WSHSY and CDR2 is SAAADI. The CDR3 is CASKKGDYEQYF. CDR3 nucleotides: TGCGCCAGCAAAAAGGGGGACTACGAGCAGTACTTC.

The chain joins TRBV2 to TRBJ1-5, with unresolved D. Trimming cost V 1 base and J 5 bases, with 9 bases left between them. CDR1 SNHLY and CDR2 FYNNEI come from the germline V gene. This CDR3 contains 14 residues. CDR3: CASSEDWPHQPQHF. The CDR3 region has the DNA TGTGCCAGCAGTGAAGATTGGCCCCATCAGCCCCAGCATTTT.

The V and J genes are TRBV11-2 and TRBJ2-4; D might be TRBD2 (6 bases). The CDR3 consists of 11 residues. Germline V CDR1 and CDR2: SGHAT, FQNNGV. V dropped 5 bases and J dropped 15 bases, with 14 bases sitting between them. The CDR3, as DNA: TGTGCCAGCAGCCCCGGGGTCGGGAGGTACTTC. Amino acids: CASSPGVGRYF.

In its sample, this clonotype was seen a few times. The gene calls are TRBV25-1 and TRBJ2-7; D gene unclear. Germline V gene lookup returns CDR1 MGHDK and CDR2 SYGVNS. This CDR3 is built from 13 residues. Trimming shortened V by 1 base and J by 0 bases, and 4 bases separated the two germline ends. The CDR3 is CASSEWVSYEQYF. CDR3 nucleotides: TGTGCCAGCAGTGAATGGGTCTCCTACGAGCAGTACTTC.